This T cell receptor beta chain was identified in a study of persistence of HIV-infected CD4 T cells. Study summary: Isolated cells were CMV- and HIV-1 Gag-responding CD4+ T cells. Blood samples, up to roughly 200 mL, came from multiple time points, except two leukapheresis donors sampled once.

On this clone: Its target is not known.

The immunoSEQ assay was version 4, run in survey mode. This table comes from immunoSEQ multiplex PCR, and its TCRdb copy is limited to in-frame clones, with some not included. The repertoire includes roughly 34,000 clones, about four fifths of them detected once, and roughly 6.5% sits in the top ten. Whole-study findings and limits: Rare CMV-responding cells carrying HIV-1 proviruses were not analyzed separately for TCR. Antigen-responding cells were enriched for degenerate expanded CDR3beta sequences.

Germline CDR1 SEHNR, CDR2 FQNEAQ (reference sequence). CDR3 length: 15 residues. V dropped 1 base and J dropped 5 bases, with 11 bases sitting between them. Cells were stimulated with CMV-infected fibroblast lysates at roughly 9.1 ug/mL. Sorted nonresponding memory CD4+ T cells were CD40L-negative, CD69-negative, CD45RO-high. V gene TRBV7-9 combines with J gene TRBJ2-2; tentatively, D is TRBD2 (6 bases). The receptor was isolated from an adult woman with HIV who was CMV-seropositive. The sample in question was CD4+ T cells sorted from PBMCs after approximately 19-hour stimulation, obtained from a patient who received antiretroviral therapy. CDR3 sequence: CASSLGGKRTGELFF. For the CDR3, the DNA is TGTGCCAGCAGCTTAGGCGGGAAGAGGACCGGGGAGCTGTTTTTT.